This is a list of T cell receptor beta chains from one sample in a study of blood T cell repertoires in COVID-19. The method was immunoSEQ multiplex PCR; TCRdb's version includes in-frame clones alone and lacks a portion of them. The profile shows about 410,000 clones, around nine tenths of them singletons. Material for sequencing was peripheral blood. These receptors were taken from a woman aged 40 to 55 with COVID-19, enrolled during active disease. Both conserved end residues are part of each CDR3. Fields, in order: J gene, CDR3 length, V gene, D gene, CDR3 protein, CDR3 DNA. The D gene is left open where the match is weak.

TRBJ2-2	13	TRBV10-2	.	CASSLTSVGELFF	TGCGCCAGCAGTTTGACTAGTGTCGGGGAGCTGTTTTTT
TRBJ2-7	13	TRBV29-1	TRBD1	CSVGRGQSDEQYF	TGCAGCGTTGGCAGGGGGCAGAGCGACGAGCAGTACTTC
TRBJ1-5	15	TRBV19	TRBD1	CASSVTGVPNQPQHF	TGTGCCAGTAGTGTTACAGGGGTCCCCAATCAGCCCCAGCATTTT
TRBJ2-2	15	TRBV10-3	.	CAISYSGGPTGELFF	TGTGCCATCAGTTATTCGGGGGGCCCTACCGGGGAGCTGTTTTTT
TRBJ1-3	15	TRBV19	TRBD1	CASTRQGSSGNTIYF	TGTGCCAGTACCCGACAGGGGAGCTCTGGAAACACCATATATTTT
TRBJ1-3	14	TRBV5-1	.	CASTQGYPGNTIYF	TGCGCCAGCACACAGGGATATCCTGGAAACACCATATATTTT
TRBJ1-1	15	TRBV4-2	TRBD1	CASSQENRGSTEAFF	TGTGCCAGCAGCCAAGAAAACAGGGGGAGCACTGAAGCTTTCTTT
TRBJ1-4	10	TRBV20-1	.	CSARGRGLFF	TGCAGTGCTAGGGGGCGGGGACTGTTTTTT
TRBJ2-3	14	TRBV6-5	TRBD2	CASSRTSDTDTQYF	TGTGCCAGCAGTCGGACTAGCGACACAGATACGCAGTATTTT
TRBJ1-5	14	TRBV19	.	CASSIRQYNQPQHF	TGTGCCAGTAGTATCCGACAGTACAATCAGCCCCAGCATTTT
TRBJ1-1	14	TRBV6-4	.	CASKRVPGNTEAFF	TGTGCCAGCAAGAGGGTTCCGGGGAACACTGAAGCTTTCTTT
TRBJ2-5	14	TRBV30	TRBD1	CAWSGGTGKETQYF	TGTGCCTGGAGTGGTGGGACAGGAAAAGAGACCCAGTACTTC
TRBJ1-1	10	TRBV12-5	.	CASVPPSAFF	TGTGCTAGTGTCCCCCCTTCTGCTTTCTTT
TRBJ2-1	15	TRBV5-1	TRBD1	CASSIPGQGASEQFF	TGCGCCAGCAGCATACCGGGACAGGGGGCAAGTGAGCAGTTCTTC
TRBJ2-3	14	TRBV11-2	.	CASSLGVATDTQYF	TGTGCCAGCAGCTTAGGCGTAGCGACAGATACGCAGTATTTT
TRBJ1-3	14	TRBV6-5	TRBD1	CAGGQGSSGNTIYF	TGTGCCGGCGGACAGGGGAGCTCTGGAAACACCATATATTTT
TRBJ2-1	13	TRBV20-1	.	CSASSGPQKEQFF	TGCAGTGCTAGTTCCGGTCCTCAAAAAGAGCAGTTCTTC
TRBJ2-3	14	TRBV30	TRBD2	CAWSISGSTDTQYF	TGTGCCTGGAGTATTAGCGGGAGCACAGATACGCAGTATTTT
TRBJ2-3	15	TRBV14	.	CASSLQEALTDTQYF	TGTGCCAGCAGCCTTCAGGAGGCGCTCACAGATACGCAGTATTTT
TRBJ2-3	14	TRBV6-5	TRBD2	CASSGLAGVDTQYF	TGTGCCAGCAGCGGACTAGCGGGGGTGGATACGCAGTATTTT
TRBJ1-2	16	TRBV4-3	TRBD1	CASSQDMDRTAYGYTF	TGCGCCAGCAGCCAAGATATGGACAGGACAGCCTATGGCTACACCTTC
TRBJ2-1	18	TRBV7-9	TRBD2	CASSLPPRLAGVANEQFF	TGTGCCAGCAGCTTACCGCCGCGACTAGCGGGAGTGGCGAATGAGCAGTTCTTC
TRBJ1-2	14	TRBV5-6	TRBD1	CASSLEDRVYGYTF	TGTGCCAGCAGCCTGGAGGACAGGGTATATGGCTACACCTTC
TRBJ2-7	15	TRBV4-2	TRBD1	CASSLVIRGLGEQYF	TGTGCCAGCAGCCTCGTAATCAGGGGGTTGGGGGAGCAGTACTTC
TRBJ2-5	14	TRBV5-1	TRBD1	CASAGQGAGETQYF	TGCGCCAGCGCAGGACAGGGGGCGGGCGAGACCCAGTACTTC
TRBJ2-7	13	TRBV19	TRBD1	CASSIGQGGEQYF	TGTGCCAGTAGTATAGGACAGGGTGGCGAGCAGTACTTC
TRBJ1-5	19	TRBV19	.	CASSIRDWVGGLSNQPQHF	TGTGCCAGTAGTATCAGGGATTGGGTGGGGGGTCTTAGCAATCAGCCCCAGCATTTT
TRBJ1-5	14	TRBV28	.	CASSPQAGHQPQHF	TGTGCCAGCAGTCCCCAGGCGGGGCATCAGCCCCAGCATTTT
TRBJ1-3	18	TRBV5-1	TRBD1	CASSLGGLGGRSGNTIYF	TGCGCCAGCAGCTTGGGGGGACTAGGGGGCCGCTCTGGAAACACCATATATTTT
TRBJ2-3	12	TRBV2	.	CASTRDTDTQYF	TGTGCCAGCACCAGGGACACAGATACGCAGTATTTT
TRBJ1-5	12	TRBV28	.	CASSLAGQPQHF	TGTGCCAGCAGTTTGGCGGGTCAGCCCCAGCATTTT
TRBJ1-3	13	TRBV4-3	.	CASSQDSGNTIYF	TGCGCCAGCAGCCAAGATAGTGGAAACACCATATATTTT
TRBJ1-1	16	TRBV10-3	TRBD1	CAISESTGQAPGKTFF	TGTGCCATCAGTGAGTCGACGGGACAGGCCCCGGGGAAAACATTCTTT
TRBJ2-1	17	TRBV5-1	TRBD2	CASSAGLAGGSYNEQFF	TGCGCCAGCAGCGCGGGACTAGCGGGAGGTTCCTACAATGAGCAGTTCTTC
TRBJ2-1	16	TRBV2	TRBD2	CASSNRLAGVTNEQFF	TGTGCCAGCAGTAACAGACTAGCGGGAGTAACCAATGAGCAGTTCTTC
TRBJ1-5	15	TRBV2	.	CASRLGTYSNQPQHF	TGTGCCAGCAGGCTAGGGACATATAGCAATCAGCCCCAGCATTTT
TRBJ1-1	15	TRBV5-1	.	CASSLDRVTNTEAFF	TGCGCCAGCAGCTTGGACAGGGTGACGAACACTGAAGCTTTCTTT
TRBJ1-5	15	TRBV6-4	.	CASSDRRFENQPQHF	TGTGCCAGCAGTGACCGGAGGTTTGAGAATCAGCCCCAGCATTTT
TRBJ1-5	15	TRBV6-5	TRBD1	CASSRDRGVTGPQHF	TGTGCCAGCAGCCGGGACAGGGGCGTCACGGGGCCCCAGCATTTT
TRBJ2-2	15	TRBV7-2	TRBD2	CASSYYRGGLGELFF	TGTGCCAGCAGCTATTATCGCGGGGGGCTGGGGGAGCTGTTTTTT
TRBJ2-5	15	TRBV24-1	TRBD1	CATSDSGQGGETQYF	TGTGCCACCAGTGATTCGGGACAGGGCGGGGAGACCCAGTACTTC
TRBJ1-6	14	TRBV2	.	CASSVRGGISPLHF	TGTGCCAGCAGTGTGAGGGGGGGTATTTCACCCCTCCACTTT
TRBJ2-3	14	TRBV28	.	CASSRTGGTDTQYF	TGTGCCAGCAGCAGAACAGGTGGCACAGATACGCAGTATTTT
TRBJ2-6	16	TRBV19	TRBD1	CASSRTGGSGANVLTF	TGTGCCAGTAGTAGGACAGGGGGCTCTGGGGCCAACGTCCTGACTTTC
TRBJ1-3	12	TRBV5-1	.	CASSPSGNTIYF	TGCGCCAGCAGCCCTTCTGGAAACACCATATATTTT
TRBJ2-1	17	TRBV7-7	TRBD1	CASSFSPAKGARNEQFF	TGTGCTAGCAGCTTTTCCCCCGCGAAGGGGGCGCGGAATGAGCAGTTCTTC
TRBJ1-6	13	TRBV5-1	.	CASSLELNSPLHF	TGCGCCAGCAGCTTGGAACTGAACTCACCCCTCCACTTT
TRBJ2-2	14	TRBV7-9	.	CASSQDSHTGELFF	TGTGCCAGCAGCCAGGACTCCCACACCGGGGAGCTGTTTTTT